Listed below are T cell receptor beta chains from one sample, sequenced in a study of blood T cell repertoires in COVID-19. Using immunoSEQ multiplex PCR, the repertoire was profiled, and TCRdb retains in-frame clones only, with some absent. The sample records some 150,000 clones, over 80% being singletons. The sample taken for sequencing was peripheral blood. Receptors were obtained from an elderly woman with acute or convalescent COVID-19. Both conserved end residues are part of each CDR3. The D gene is left open where the match is weak.

TRBV6-5	-	TRBJ1-1	CASRLQGDTEAFF	TGTGCCAGCAGGTTACAGGGAGACACTGAAGCTTTCTTT
TRBV7-2	-	TRBJ1-2	CASSRERGDGYTF	TGTGCCAGCAGCAGGGAGCGGGGGGACGGCTACACCTTC
TRBV30	TRBD1	TRBJ1-6	CAWSETGNSPLHF	TGTGCCTGGAGCGAGACAGGGAATTCACCCCTCCACTTT
TRBV19	-	TRBJ1-1	CASSPLGQYMNTEAFF	TGTGCCAGTAGTCCGCTGGGACAATACATGAACACTGAAGCTTTCTTT
TRBV7-8	TRBD2	TRBJ2-7	CASSLGLALIYEQYF	TGTGCCAGCAGCCTGGGACTAGCCCTAATCTACGAGCAGTACTTC
TRBV5-1	-	TRBJ1-1	CASSLVRGYTEAFF	TGCGCCAGCAGCTTGGTTCGGGGGTACACTGAAGCTTTCTTT
TRBV5-1	TRBD1	TRBJ2-3	CASSLAPTGGFSYDTQYF	TGCGCCAGCAGCTTGGCCCCTACAGGGGGCTTTTCATATGATACGCAGTATTTT
TRBV6-5	-	TRBJ1-4	CASMESRDIKKLFF	TGTGCCAGCATGGAATCCCGGGACATTAAAAAACTGTTTTTT
TRBV19	TRBD1	TRBJ1-6	CASSTRQGSSPLHF	TGTGCCAGTAGTACCAGACAGGGAAGTTCACCCCTCCACTTT
TRBV6-5	TRBD1	TRBJ1-1	CASSWDRATEAFF	TGTGCCAGCAGTTGGGACAGGGCGACTGAAGCTTTCTTT